This is a list of T cell receptor beta chains from one sample in a study of Graves' ophthalmopathy and Graves' hyperthyroidism. One entry per CDR3 protein, called by TCRdb with MiXCR from the multiplex PCR reads. The top ten hold approximately 43% of the sample, which has roughly 700,000 distinct CDR3 sequences, 40% seen once. Sequences were obtained from peripheral blood. The receptors shown here come from an adult man with Graves' ophthalmopathy. The CDR3 runs from the conserved cysteine through the conserved F or W. D genes are given only for firm matches. Part of the rows lack a size; the others show once, few, many or a class for expanded clones.

J gene: TRBJ2-5; clone size: few; CDR3 length: 13; V gene: TRBV6-4; D gene: -; CDR3 DNA: TGTGCCAGCAGTCGGGACTCGTGGGAGACCCAGTACTTC; CDR3 protein: CASSRDSWETQYF
J gene: TRBJ2-5; clone size: many; CDR3 length: 12; V gene: TRBV14; D gene: -; CDR3 DNA: TGTGCCAGCAGCTGGCCTGGGGAGACCCAGTACTTC; CDR3 protein: CASSWPGETQYF
J gene: TRBJ2-5; clone size: many; CDR3 length: 16; V gene: TRBV7-9; D gene: TRBD1; CDR3 DNA: TGTGCCAGCAGCTCTGGGAACAGGGGGCTGTGGGAGACCCAGTACTTC; CDR3 protein: CASSSGNRGLWETQYF
J gene: TRBJ2-5; clone size: -; CDR3 length: 15; V gene: TRBV10-1; D gene: TRBD1; CDR3 DNA: TGTGCCAGCAGCAGAGGGACAGGGGGGCAAGAGACCCAGTACTTC; CDR3 protein: CASSRGTGGQETQYF
J gene: TRBJ2-7; clone size: many; CDR3 length: 14; V gene: TRBV29-1; D gene: TRBD2; CDR3 DNA: TGCAGCGTTGACCGACTAGCGGGGGGCTACGAGCAGTACTTC; CDR3 protein: CSVDRLAGGYEQYF
J gene: TRBJ2-7; clone size: once; CDR3 length: 15; V gene: TRBV2; D gene: -; CDR3 DNA: TGTGCCAGCAGTTACGGCCGCGGTAGCTCCTACGAGCAGTGCTTC; CDR3 protein: CASSYGRGSSYEQCF
J gene: TRBJ1-2; clone size: many; CDR3 length: 13; V gene: TRBV10-3; D gene: TRBD1; CDR3 DNA: TGTGCCATCTCCCAGGACAGGGTTGATGGCTACACCTTC; CDR3 protein: CAISQDRVDGYTF
J gene: TRBJ2-2; clone size: few; CDR3 length: 13; V gene: TRBV10-2; D gene: -; CDR3 DNA: TGCGCCAGCAGTGAACAGGGTCCGTGGGAGCTGTTTTTT; CDR3 protein: CASSEQGPWELFF
J gene: TRBJ2-7; clone size: -; CDR3 length: 15; V gene: TRBV11-2; D gene: -; CDR3 DNA: TGTGCCAGCAGCCCCAGGAGAGACACCTCCTACGAGCAGTACTTC; CDR3 protein: CASSPRRDTSYEQYF
J gene: TRBJ1-1; clone size: few; CDR3 length: 15; V gene: TRBV5-6; D gene: -; CDR3 DNA: TGTGCCAGCAGCTTGGTCTGGCGGGGGAACACTGAAGCTTTCTTT; CDR3 protein: CASSLVWRGNTEAFF
J gene: TRBJ1-2; clone size: -; CDR3 length: 14; V gene: TRBV4-1; D gene: -; CDR3 DNA: TGCGCCAGCAGCCAAGACAGGGCTGGCTATGGCTACACCTTC; CDR3 protein: CASSQDRAGYGYTF
J gene: TRBJ2-3; clone size: -; CDR3 length: 15; V gene: TRBV24-1; D gene: TRBD1; CDR3 DNA: TGTGCCACCAGTGTGAGTAGGGACAGTGGCGATACGCAGTATTTT; CDR3 protein: CATSVSRDSGDTQYF
J gene: TRBJ1-1; clone size: many; CDR3 length: 13; V gene: TRBV7-9; D gene: -; CDR3 DNA: TGTGCCAGCAGCTTAGCGGGGAACACTGAAGCTTTCTTT; CDR3 protein: CASSLAGNTEAFF
J gene: TRBJ1-1; clone size: -; CDR3 length: 14; V gene: TRBV2; D gene: -; CDR3 DNA: TGTGCCAGCTCACCAGGGAGGGATAGCACTGAAGCTTTCTTT; CDR3 protein: CASSPGRDSTEAFF
J gene: TRBJ2-1; clone size: few; CDR3 length: 15; V gene: TRBV19; D gene: TRBD2; CDR3 DNA: TGTGCCAGTAGTATTAGGCTAGCGGGAAAGAATGAGCAGTTCTTC; CDR3 protein: CASSIRLAGKNEQFF
J gene: TRBJ1-2; clone size: many; CDR3 length: 15; V gene: TRBV4-3; D gene: TRBD1; CDR3 DNA: TGCGCCAGCAGCCAAGATACAAACAGGGGAAGGAGCTACACCTTC; CDR3 protein: CASSQDTNRGRSYTF
J gene: TRBJ1-1; clone size: -; CDR3 length: 11; V gene: TRBV29-1; D gene: TRBD1; CDR3 DNA: TGCAGCGTAGCCCGGGACAGGCGGGCTTTCTTT; CDR3 protein: CSVARDRRAFF
J gene: TRBJ2-2; clone size: -; CDR3 length: 15; V gene: TRBV12-3/TRBV12-4; D gene: TRBD2; CDR3 DNA: TGTGCCGGCAGGAGCGGGGGGCAATACACCGGGGAGCTGTTTTTT; CDR3 protein: CAGRSGGQYTGELFF
J gene: TRBJ1-2; clone size: once; CDR3 length: 12; V gene: TRBV11-1; D gene: -; CDR3 DNA: TGTGCCAGCAGCGCAGGGGACACCAACTACACCTTC; CDR3 protein: CASSAGDTNYTF
J gene: TRBJ2-7; clone size: -; CDR3 length: 15; V gene: TRBV5-5; D gene: TRBD1; CDR3 DNA: TGTGCCAGCAGCTGGCAGGGACAGGGCTTGTACGAGCAGTACTTC; CDR3 protein: CASSWQGQGLYEQYF
J gene: TRBJ1-5; clone size: -; CDR3 length: 11; V gene: TRBV28; D gene: -; CDR3 DNA: TGTGCCAGCAATAGGGATCAGCCCCAGCATTTT; CDR3 protein: CASNRDQPQHF
J gene: TRBJ1-2; clone size: many; CDR3 length: 14; V gene: TRBV24-1; D gene: TRBD1; CDR3 DNA: TGTGCCACCAGTGACCCCGACAGGGGTTACGGCTACACCTTC; CDR3 protein: CATSDPDRGYGYTF
J gene: TRBJ2-6; clone size: many; CDR3 length: 17; V gene: TRBV7-9; D gene: TRBD1; CDR3 DNA: TGTGCCAGCAGCCCGGGACAGGATAAGGTGGGGGCCAACGTCCTGACTTTC; CDR3 protein: CASSPGQDKVGANVLTF
J gene: TRBJ1-1; clone size: few; CDR3 length: 16; V gene: TRBV29-1; D gene: -; CDR3 DNA: TGCAGCGTGGCCCCGTTTAATAGCTTGGGGAACACTGGAGCTTTCTTT; CDR3 protein: CSVAPFNSLGNTGAFF
J gene: TRBJ2-7; clone size: -; CDR3 length: 13; V gene: TRBV12-3/TRBV12-4; D gene: -; CDR3 DNA: TGTGCCAGCAGTAACTTCGCAGGGTCCGAGCAGTACTTC; CDR3 protein: CASSNFAGSEQYF
J gene: TRBJ1-2; clone size: many; CDR3 length: 13; V gene: TRBV10-2; D gene: TRBD1; CDR3 DNA: TGCGCCAGCAGTGCGGACAGGGCCAATGGCTACACCTTC; CDR3 protein: CASSADRANGYTF
J gene: TRBJ1-2; clone size: few; CDR3 length: 13; V gene: TRBV20-1; D gene: -; CDR3 DNA: TGCAGTGCTAGGACAGACTTAACCGGTGGCTACACCTTC; CDR3 protein: CSARTDLTGGYTF
J gene: TRBJ1-1; clone size: many; CDR3 length: 13; V gene: TRBV4-1; D gene: TRBD1; CDR3 DNA: TGCGCCACGGGACAGGGGGTGAACACTGAAGCTTTCTTT; CDR3 protein: CATGQGVNTEAFF
J gene: TRBJ1-2; clone size: few; CDR3 length: 12; V gene: TRBV20-1; D gene: -; CDR3 DNA: TGCAGTGCCTTAGGGGGTAACTATGGCTACACCTTC; CDR3 protein: CSALGGNYGYTF
J gene: TRBJ2-2; clone size: -; CDR3 length: 14; V gene: TRBV20-1; D gene: -; CDR3 DNA: TGCAGTGCTAGAACAGGGAGGATCACCGGGGAGCTGTTTTTT; CDR3 protein: CSARTGRITGELFF
J gene: TRBJ1-1; clone size: once; CDR3 length: 15; V gene: TRBV20-1; D gene: -; CDR3 DNA: TGCAGTGCTAGCGGTTATACGCGGGGTGGTACTGAAGCTTTCTTT; CDR3 protein: CSASGYTRGGTEAFF
J gene: TRBJ1-6; clone size: many; CDR3 length: 15; V gene: TRBV5-1; D gene: TRBD1; CDR3 DNA: TGCGCCAGCAGCTGGGGTACAGGGGTTAATTCACCCCTCCACTTT; CDR3 protein: CASSWGTGVNSPLHF
J gene: TRBJ1-2; clone size: many; CDR3 length: 12; V gene: TRBV19; D gene: -; CDR3 DNA: TGTGCCAGTAGTATGGCGGAGTATGGCTACACCTTC; CDR3 protein: CASSMAEYGYTF
J gene: TRBJ1-4; clone size: many; CDR3 length: 14; V gene: TRBV7-2; D gene: -; CDR3 DNA: TGTGCCAGCAGGGAGGGTATGACTAATGAAAAACTGTTTTTT; CDR3 protein: CASREGMTNEKLFF
J gene: TRBJ2-7; clone size: few; CDR3 length: 15; V gene: TRBV6-5; D gene: TRBD1; CDR3 DNA: TGTGCCAGCACGTCCACAGGGGGCACAACCTACGAGCAGTACTTC; CDR3 protein: CASTSTGGTTYEQYF
J gene: TRBJ2-7; clone size: -; CDR3 length: 15; V gene: TRBV2; D gene: -; CDR3 DNA: TGTGCCAGCAGTTCATCCGGGACAAAATCCTACGAGCAGTACTTC; CDR3 protein: CASSSSGTKSYEQYF
J gene: TRBJ1-2; clone size: many; CDR3 length: 12; V gene: TRBV19; D gene: -; CDR3 DNA: TGTGCCAGTGTGGCGCGGACTAACGGCTACACCTTC; CDR3 protein: CASVARTNGYTF
J gene: TRBJ2-7; clone size: -; CDR3 length: 14; V gene: TRBV14; D gene: -; CDR3 DNA: TGTGCCAGCAGCTCGGCTAGGGATTCTGTTGAGCAGTACTTC; CDR3 protein: CASSSARDSVEQYF
J gene: TRBJ1-4; clone size: few; CDR3 length: 15; V gene: TRBV10-3; D gene: -; CDR3 DNA: TGTGCCAGCAGTGCCTCAGGGACATCCCGGGAAAAACTGTTTTTT; CDR3 protein: CASSASGTSREKLFF
J gene: TRBJ1-3; clone size: many; CDR3 length: 18; V gene: TRBV15; D gene: -; CDR3 DNA: TGTGCCACCAGCAGAGATTATGGGGCCTACCCCTCTGGAAACACCATATATTTT; CDR3 protein: CATSRDYGAYPSGNTIYF
J gene: TRBJ2-7; clone size: few; CDR3 length: 15; V gene: TRBV20-1; D gene: TRBD2; CDR3 DNA: TGCAGTGCTAGGAAACTAGCGGGAGCAACCTACGAGCAGTACTTC; CDR3 protein: CSARKLAGATYEQYF
J gene: TRBJ1-5; clone size: -; CDR3 length: 13; V gene: TRBV7-9; D gene: -; CDR3 DNA: TGTGCCAGCAGCGCCTGGACGGGGGAGACCCAGCATTTT; CDR3 protein: CASSAWTGETQHF
J gene: TRBJ1-1; clone size: -; CDR3 length: 16; V gene: TRBV18; D gene: -; CDR3 DNA: TGTGCCAGCTCACCACCACCCGGCGCAGGAGGAACTGAAGCTTTCTTT; CDR3 protein: CASSPPPGAGGTEAFF
J gene: TRBJ1-2; clone size: -; CDR3 length: 17; V gene: TRBV7-9; D gene: TRBD1; CDR3 DNA: TGTGCCAGCAGCTTTACCCTCCCAGGGGGCGCCGTATATGGCTACACCTTC; CDR3 protein: CASSFTLPGGAVYGYTF
J gene: TRBJ2-2; clone size: many; CDR3 length: 13; V gene: TRBV7-9; D gene: -; CDR3 DNA: TGTGCCAGCAGCTTCGCTGAGGGCGGGGAGCTGTTTTTT; CDR3 protein: CASSFAEGGELFF
J gene: TRBJ1-5; clone size: -; CDR3 length: 15; V gene: TRBV19; D gene: -; CDR3 DNA: TGTGCCAGTAGTATGAGGGCCAGCCGGAATCAGCCCCAGCATTTT; CDR3 protein: CASSMRASRNQPQHF
J gene: TRBJ2-5; clone size: few; CDR3 length: 13; V gene: TRBV28; D gene: TRBD1; CDR3 DNA: TGTGCCAGCCTGGGACAGGGAGAAGAGACCCAGTACTTC; CDR3 protein: CASLGQGEETQYF
J gene: TRBJ2-5; clone size: many; CDR3 length: 14; V gene: TRBV7-9; D gene: -; CDR3 DNA: TGTGCCAGCAGCGTAGGAGCCAGCCAAGAGACCCAGTACTTC; CDR3 protein: CASSVGASQETQYF
J gene: TRBJ1-1; clone size: many; CDR3 length: 11; V gene: TRBV7-9; D gene: -; CDR3 DNA: TGTGCCAGCAGCCCGGGACTTCTCGCTTTCTTT; CDR3 protein: CASSPGLLAFF
J gene: TRBJ1-1; clone size: -; CDR3 length: 13; V gene: TRBV7-9; D gene: TRBD1; CDR3 DNA: TGTGCTACAGCAGGGGGCCCGAACACTGAAGCTTTCTTT; CDR3 protein: CATAGGPNTEAFF
J gene: TRBJ1-2; clone size: many; CDR3 length: 17; V gene: TRBV7-2; D gene: TRBD1; CDR3 DNA: TGTGCCAGCAGCCGCCCGGGACAGGGTCCGGGGGGAGAAAGCTACACCTTC; CDR3 protein: CASSRPGQGPGGESYTF
J gene: TRBJ2-7; clone size: -; CDR3 length: 16; V gene: TRBV10-3; D gene: TRBD1; CDR3 DNA: TGTGCCATCAGTGGGGACAGAACCGACAGGGGCGGCGAGCAGTACTTC; CDR3 protein: CAISGDRTDRGGEQYF
J gene: TRBJ1-2; clone size: many; CDR3 length: 12; V gene: TRBV20-1; D gene: -; CDR3 DNA: TGCAGTGCTAGTCTGAGGCACTATGGCTACACCTTC; CDR3 protein: CSASLRHYGYTF
J gene: TRBJ1-2; clone size: -; CDR3 length: 13; V gene: TRBV10-3; D gene: -; CDR3 DNA: TGTGCCATCAGTGAAGACTACGAGCAGTACTACACCTTC; CDR3 protein: CAISEDYEQYYTF
J gene: TRBJ2-7; clone size: -; CDR3 length: 18; V gene: TRBV5-6; D gene: TRBD2; CDR3 DNA: TGTGCCAGCAGCTTGGGCCCCGTGACTGGCGGGAGGGCCTACGAGCAGTACTTC; CDR3 protein: CASSLGPVTGGRAYEQYF
J gene: TRBJ1-2; clone size: -; CDR3 length: 14; V gene: TRBV12-3/TRBV12-4; D gene: TRBD1; CDR3 DNA: TGTGCCAGCAGTTCGACAGGGGGTAGTCGTGGCTACACCTTC; CDR3 protein: CASSSTGGSRGYTF